This T cell receptor (beta chain) comes out of a study of CD8 T cells in Susac syndrome. Sequencing of TCR beta was undertaken in CD8+ and CD4+ T cells derived from blood. The multiple sclerosis control cohort comprised treatment-naive individuals presenting with stable or active relapsing-remitting disease. FACS enriched CD8+ TEMRA cells, while bulk CD8+ and CD4+ were negatively isolated. An input of about 0.45 to 1 ug of RNA was subjected to reverse transcription using random hexamers. Multiplex PCR with immunoSEQ amplified the TCR beta CDR3 across 54 Vbeta and 13 Jbeta. One entry per CDR3 protein, called by TCRdb with MiXCR from the immunoSEQ multiplex PCR reads. The data contain a few hundred thousand distinct CDR3 sequences, around 85% of them singletons. The CDR3 totals 14 residues. Germline values: CDR1 SGHDT, CDR2 YYEEEE. V lost 0 bases to trimming and J lost 4 bases; unmatched junction nucleotides: 3.

V is TRBV5-6 and J is TRBJ1-2; TRBD1 aligns across 7 bases. This TCR was recovered from a human donor with multiple sclerosis. The sample comprised CD8+ T cells from PBMCs. This chain's CDR3 is CASSLGGQRYGYTF. As DNA, the CDR3 is TGTGCCAGCAGCTTGGGGGGACAGCGCTATGGCTACACCTTC.